A selection of T cell receptor beta chains follows, all from one sample in a study of T cells in Graves' hyperthyroidism and ophthalmopathy. TCRdb ran MiXCR on the multiplex PCR reads and lists one entry per CDR3 protein. The sample has more than 450,000 distinct CDR3 sequences; 20% are singletons. Sample: blood. These receptors came from a man aged 35-49 years with Graves' ophthalmopathy. The CDR3 runs from the conserved cysteine through the conserved F or W. The order of the fields is V gene, J gene, D gene, clone size, CDR3 DNA, CDR3 protein. The D gene is left open where the match is weak. Clone size is given for some rows only: seen once, a few or many times, or a class if the clone is expanded.

V gene: TRBV3-1
J gene: TRBJ2-5
D gene: -
clone size: many
CDR3 DNA: TGTGCCAGCAGCCAAGATCCCCAGAGGCGGGAGACCCAGTACTTC
CDR3 protein: CASSQDPQRRETQYF

V gene: TRBV6-1
J gene: TRBJ2-5
D gene: TRBD2
clone size: few
CDR3 DNA: TGTGCCAGCTACACAGCGGGGGGCCTAGGCCGGACCCAGTACTTC
CDR3 protein: CASYTAGGLGRTQYF

V gene: TRBV20-1
J gene: TRBJ2-5
D gene: -
clone size: many
CDR3 DNA: TGCAGTGGGAGGGGCGGATATGGGACCCAGTACTTC
CDR3 protein: CSGRGGYGTQYF

V gene: TRBV27
J gene: TRBJ1-2
D gene: TRBD1
clone size: few
CDR3 DNA: TGTGCCAGCAGTTACCTCAAGGCGCAGGGGGCTGTCTATGGCTACACCTTC
CDR3 protein: CASSYLKAQGAVYGYTF

V gene: TRBV19
J gene: TRBJ1-1
D gene: -
clone size: many
CDR3 DNA: TGTGCCAGTATTCTAGGTGGGAGAGCTTTCTTT
CDR3 protein: CASILGGRAFF

V gene: TRBV15
J gene: TRBJ2-1
D gene: TRBD2
clone size: -
CDR3 DNA: TGTGCCACCAGCAGAGCCAGCGGGAGTTACAATGAGCAGTTCTTC
CDR3 protein: CATSRASGSYNEQFF

V gene: TRBV24-1
J gene: TRBJ2-1
D gene: -
clone size: -
CDR3 DNA: TGTGCCACCAGTGAAGCCGGACAGCTCTTATACAATGAGCAGTTCTTC
CDR3 protein: CATSEAGQLLYNEQFF

V gene: TRBV5-4
J gene: TRBJ2-3
D gene: TRBD1
clone size: -
CDR3 DNA: TGTGCCAGCAGCTTGCGAGGACAGGGGCAGTATTTT
CDR3 protein: CASSLRGQGQYF

V gene: TRBV28
J gene: TRBJ2-7
D gene: TRBD1
clone size: many
CDR3 DNA: TGTGCCAGCAGTCGCGGGGACAGGGACGTCTACGAGCAGTACTTC
CDR3 protein: CASSRGDRDVYEQYF

V gene: TRBV7-3
J gene: TRBJ1-2
D gene: -
clone size: -
CDR3 DNA: TGTGCCAGCGCAGTCACCGGGGCAGCAAACTATGGCTACACCTTC
CDR3 protein: CASAVTGAANYGYTF

V gene: TRBV30
J gene: TRBJ2-2
D gene: -
clone size: many
CDR3 DNA: TGTGCCTTAACAGGGTTCGCGAACACCGGGGAGCTGTTTTTT
CDR3 protein: CALTGFANTGELFF

V gene: TRBV6-5
J gene: TRBJ2-2
D gene: -
clone size: many
CDR3 DNA: TGTGCCAGCAGTTACGCCGCTAGTCCCAGTAGCGGCACCGGGGAGCTGTTTTTT
CDR3 protein: CASSYAASPSSGTGELFF

V gene: TRBV6-2/TRBV6-3
J gene: TRBJ2-7
D gene: -
clone size: many
CDR3 DNA: TGTGCCAGCAGTCCCCGTAAAGTCGGGGCCGAGCAGTACTTC
CDR3 protein: CASSPRKVGAEQYF

V gene: TRBV30
J gene: TRBJ2-6
D gene: -
clone size: -
CDR3 DNA: TGTGCCTGGGACTCTGGGGCCAACGTCCTGACTTTC
CDR3 protein: CAWDSGANVLTF

V gene: TRBV6-1
J gene: TRBJ2-2
D gene: -
clone size: few
CDR3 DNA: TGTGCCAGCCGACCGTTCGGGGTTACGAACACCGGGGAGCTGTTTTTT
CDR3 protein: CASRPFGVTNTGELFF

V gene: TRBV20-1
J gene: TRBJ1-5
D gene: -
clone size: -
CDR3 DNA: TGCAGTGCTAGAGATTTCATGGATAGCAATCAGCCCCAGCATTTT
CDR3 protein: CSARDFMDSNQPQHF

V gene: TRBV7-8
J gene: TRBJ1-4
D gene: -
clone size: -
CDR3 DNA: TGTGCCAGCAGCTCCCAGATGGGAGAAAAACTGTTTTTT
CDR3 protein: CASSSQMGEKLFF